The rows below give T cell receptor beta chains drawn from one sample of a study of sequential checkpoint blockade in melanoma. Generated by immunoSEQ multiplex PCR, the TCRdb table keeps only in-frame clones and is missing some. The sample records around 4,500 clones, 24% being singletons. Sequenced here: tumor tissue (inferred from file names), sampled from a patient given nivolumab and ipilimumab in sequence. These receptors all stem from a human donor with melanoma. CDR3s include the opening cysteine and the closing phenylalanine or tryptophan.

v_call: TRBV9
j_call: TRBJ2-2
cdr3_aa: CASNGRANTGELFF

v_call: TRBV11-3
j_call: TRBJ2-1
cdr3_aa: CASSLVWAAQDNEQFF

v_call: TRBV12-5
j_call: TRBJ2-2
cdr3_aa: CASATVGGGRTGELFF

v_call: TRBV1
j_call: TRBJ1-4
cdr3_aa: CASSQGAGQVDGKLFF

v_call: TRBV6-8
j_call: TRBJ1-1
cdr3_aa: CASMSPNTEAFF

v_call: TRBV6-8
j_call: TRBJ1-2
cdr3_aa: CASSGTGYGYTF

v_call: TRBV10-2
j_call: TRBJ1-4
cdr3_aa: CASTLTGFEEKLFF

v_call: TRBV25-1
j_call: TRBJ1-4
cdr3_aa: CASSELRPGFEKLFF

v_call: TRBV6-8
j_call: TRBJ1-1
cdr3_aa: CASSYRGGARGTEAFF

v_call: TRBV11-3
j_call: TRBJ1-5
cdr3_aa: CASSLQGGDSNQPQHF

v_call: TRBV19
j_call: TRBJ1-1
cdr3_aa: CASSIQGAGGNTEAFF

v_call: TRBV18
j_call: TRBJ2-7
cdr3_aa: CASSPPPSAGGSSYEQYF

v_call: TRBV11-3
j_call: TRBJ2-5
cdr3_aa: CASSPRVALQETQYF

v_call: TRBV6-8
j_call: TRBJ1-1
cdr3_aa: CASSYRPFVEAFF

v_call: TRBV7-8
j_call: TRBJ2-1
cdr3_aa: CASSSGLVDEQFF

v_call: TRBV18
j_call: TRBJ2-7
cdr3_aa: CASSPLRGSSYEQYF

v_call: TRBV11-3
j_call: TRBJ2-7
cdr3_aa: CASSPGQGGYEQYF

v_call: TRBV12-5
j_call: TRBJ2-5
cdr3_aa: CASTGGSGSSWETQYF

v_call: TRBV30
j_call: TRBJ2-3
cdr3_aa: CAWARDRNTDTQYF

v_call: TRBV6-1
j_call: TRBJ2-7
cdr3_aa: CASSEAGFIDEQYF

v_call: TRBV5-1
j_call: TRBJ1-1
cdr3_aa: CASSLEESWTEAFF

v_call: TRBV7-6
j_call: TRBJ2-3
cdr3_aa: CASSFERGAITDTQYF

v_call: TRBV6-8
j_call: TRBJ1-1
cdr3_aa: CASTTSGRNTEAFF

v_call: TRBV11-3
j_call: TRBJ1-4
cdr3_aa: CASSIPSTTNEKLFF

v_call: TRBV19
j_call: TRBJ1-5
cdr3_aa: CASSNVGNQPQHF

v_call: TRBV11-3
j_call: TRBJ1-1
cdr3_aa: CASSARGAGLLLGNTEAFF

v_call: TRBV6-8
j_call: TRBJ2-4
cdr3_aa: CASSLRTELNIQYF

v_call: TRBV19
j_call: TRBJ1-4
cdr3_aa: CASSTGRRRTNEKLFF

v_call: TRBV6-8
j_call: TRBJ2-3
cdr3_aa: CASSLTHPSTDTQYF

v_call: TRBV11-3
j_call: TRBJ2-5
cdr3_aa: CASGLRVVGVGETQYF

v_call: TRBV11-3
j_call: TRBJ1-5
cdr3_aa: CASSLVIEGRNQPQHF

v_call: TRBV29-1
j_call: TRBJ1-1
cdr3_aa: CSGSGPGMAQEAFF

v_call: TRBV9
j_call: TRBJ2-1
cdr3_aa: CASSVEAGVYEQFF

v_call: TRBV5-1
j_call: TRBJ1-4
cdr3_aa: CASSLVTPGHNEKLFF

v_call: TRBV11-3
j_call: TRBJ2-5
cdr3_aa: CASSFWGGLQTQYF

v_call: TRBV7-1
j_call: TRBJ1-5
cdr3_aa: CASSLESNQPQHF

v_call: TRBV19
j_call: TRBJ2-3
cdr3_aa: CASSTGPSTDTQYF

v_call: TRBV5-1
j_call: TRBJ2-3
cdr3_aa: CASSLVTGTSPSTDTQYF

v_call: TRBV19
j_call: TRBJ2-1
cdr3_aa: CASSILGRNNEQFF

v_call: TRBV11-3
j_call: TRBJ2-7
cdr3_aa: CASSLDGAGLEQYF

v_call: TRBV6-8
j_call: TRBJ1-5
cdr3_aa: CASSPGPSYSNQPQHF

v_call: TRBV11-3
j_call: TRBJ1-2
cdr3_aa: CASSQGGLVYGYTF

v_call: TRBV5-1
j_call: TRBJ2-7
cdr3_aa: CASSLGMTSNNAEQYF

v_call: TRBV6-8
j_call: TRBJ1-1
cdr3_aa: CASSGQGAVTEAFF

v_call: TRBV6-8
j_call: TRBJ2-1
cdr3_aa: CASSLGQGGFRSQFF

v_call: TRBV11-3
j_call: TRBJ1-5
cdr3_aa: CASSLGLRDPDGSNQPQHF